Each of the 12 T cell receptor beta chains below was sequenced from the same sample in a study of cytomegalovirus exposure and HLA in healthy donors. The PCR was carried out with 60 Vbeta primers and 13 Jbeta primers. TCRdb keeps only in-frame clones here, not all; method: immunoSEQ multiplex PCR. The sample contains 100,000 to 140,000 clones, approximately 76% of which appear only once. Sequences were obtained from PBMCs. These receptors were taken from a young man in good health and CMV-seronegative.

The chain recombines TRBV5-1 with TRBJ2-1, with 7 nucleotides matching TRBD2. The CDR3 is 12 residues long. V trimming: 4 bases; J trimming: 15 bases; junction bases outside the gene matches: 10. Per the germline V gene, CDR1 is SGHRS and CDR2 is YFSETQ. The CDR3 nucleotides are TGCGCCAGCAGCCTCGGTGGGGGGGTGTCGTTCTTC. This sequence encodes CASSLGGGVSFF.

V is TRBV7-2 and J is TRBJ1-4, with TRBD1 as a possible D gene (6 bases). Looked up from germline, CDR1 is SGHTA and CDR2 is FQGNSA. This CDR3 contains 16 residues. V was trimmed by 1 base and J by 8 bases, leaving 17 bases between them. The CDR3 loop reads CASSLGPGAEGEKLFF. The CDR3 bases are TGTGCCAGCAGCTTAGGCCCAGGGGCCGAGGGAGAAAAACTGTTTTTT.

The gene calls are TRBV28 and TRBJ2-7, with TRBD1 matching 10 bases. CDR1 is MDHEN, CDR2 SYDVKM, per germline. The CDR3 covers 15 residues. The ends lost 6 bases at V and 6 bases at J; junction bases unmatched: 11. CDR3 sequence: CASRTVGTGAREQYF. DNA for the CDR3: TGTGCCAGCAGAACCGTTGGGACAGGGGCTCGCGAGCAGTACTTC.

CDR3 DNA sequence: TGCGCCAGCAGTCACCTTAGCCGTCGGGACACTGAAGCTTTCTTT. This sequence encodes CASSHLSRRDTEAFF. The rearrangement uses TRBV23-1 and TRBJ1-1; D unclear. TRBV23-1 is filed as an ORF, its function uncertain. The V and J ends lost 3 bases and 3 bases respectively, with 14 bases between them. The CDR3 spans 15 residues.

This clone was detected a few times. This sequence joins TRBV6-1 and TRBJ1-1; tentative D call: TRBD1 (5 bases). The CDR3 has 13 amino acids. Per germline, CDR1 MNHNS and CDR2 SASEGT. V was shortened by 7 bases and J by 3 bases, with 12 bases between the two germline ends. CDR3: CASMGLGYTEAFF. The CDR3 DNA is TGTGCCAGCATGGGACTTGGGTACACTGAAGCTTTCTTT.

The chain links TRBV19 to TRBJ2-7; 8 bases line up with TRBD2. Germline assignment: CDR1 LNHDA and CDR2 SQIVND (reference sequence). The trim removed 5 bases at V and 3 bases at J, leaving 6 bases unmatched. This CDR3 region has 14 residues. The chain's CDR3 is CASSFSAGDYEQYF. As DNA, the CDR3 is TGTGCCAGTAGTTTCTCAGCGGGGGACTACGAGCAGTACTTC.

The chain employs TRBV5-8 and TRBJ2-2, with D perhaps matching TRBD1 (5 bases). Per the germline V gene, CDR1 is SGHTS and CDR2 is YDEGEE. The V end lost 0 bases, the J end lost 7 bases, and 10 bases lay between the germline ends. The CDR3 contains 14 residues. This CDR3 reads CASSLGQPLGELFF. The DNA of the CDR3 is TGTGCCAGCAGCTTGGGACAGCCTCTCGGGGAGCTGTTTTTT. Variable domain in full (rest from reference TRBV5-8 and TRBJ2-2): EAGVTQSPTHLIKTRGQQATLRCSPISGHTSVYWYQQALGLGLQFLLWYDEGEERNRGNFPPRFSGRQFPNYSSELNVNALELEDSALYLCASSLGQPLGELFFGEGSRLTVL.

The genes are TRBV5-1 and TRBJ1-5; D is unclear. Germline CDR1 is SGHRS and CDR2 is YFSETQ. There are 18 residues in the CDR3. Trimming removed 2 bases from V and 0 bases from J, with 18 bases in between. CDR3: CASSFRSPGPYSNQPQHF. DNA for the CDR3: TGCGCCAGCAGCTTTCGGTCGCCTGGGCCTTATAGCAATCAGCCCCAGCATTTT. Using reference TRBV5-1 and TRBJ1-5 for the parts outside the CDR3, the full variable domain is KAGVTQTPRYLIKTRGQQVTLSCSPISGHRSVSWYQQTPGQGLQFLFEYFSETQRNKGNFPGRFSGRQFSNSRSEMNVSTLELGDSALYLCASSFRSPGPYSNQPQHFGDGTRLSIL.

The CDR3 DNA follows: TGTGCCAGTAGTGGAGACGCGGTTTATGGCTACACCTTC. This translates into CASSGDAVYGYTF. The V gene is TRBV19, the J gene TRBJ1-2; D call uncertain. Deletions cut 5 bases from V and 5 bases from J, with 12 bases between. The CDR3 consists of 13 residues. Germline V gene lookup returns CDR1 LNHDA and CDR2 SQIVND (reference sequence).

The chain uses TRBV9 and TRBJ2-7; 14 positions agree with TRBD2. The CDR3 length is 14 residues. Germline CDR1 and CDR2: SGDLS and YYNGEE. The ends lost 3 bases at V and 5 bases at J; junction bases unmatched: 1. Here the CDR3 DNA reads TGTGCCAGCAGCGAGGGACTAGCGGGGGACGAGCAGTACTTC. This sequence encodes CASSEGLAGDEQYF.

V usage is TRBV19 and J usage is TRBJ2-7; D perhaps matches TRBD1 (6 bases). V was cut by 2 bases and J by 2 bases, with 13 bases left in between. CDR1 and CDR2 from the germline V gene are LNHDA and SQIVND (reference sequence). This CDR3 has 15 amino acids. The CDR3 nucleotides read TGTGCCAGTAGTATAAGCCTGGGACAAACCTACGAGCAGTACTTC. Translating gives CASSISLGQTYEQYF.

The V gene is TRBV14, the J gene TRBJ2-2; 7 bases fit TRBD2. The CDR3 sequence is 13 residues long. Trimming took 4 bases from V and 5 from J; bases not matched to a gene: 1. Germline V gives CDR1 SGHDN, CDR2 FVKESK. CDR3 amino acids: CASSLLATGELFF. The CDR3 nucleotides read TGTGCCAGCAGCCTACTAGCGACCGGGGAGCTGTTTTTT.